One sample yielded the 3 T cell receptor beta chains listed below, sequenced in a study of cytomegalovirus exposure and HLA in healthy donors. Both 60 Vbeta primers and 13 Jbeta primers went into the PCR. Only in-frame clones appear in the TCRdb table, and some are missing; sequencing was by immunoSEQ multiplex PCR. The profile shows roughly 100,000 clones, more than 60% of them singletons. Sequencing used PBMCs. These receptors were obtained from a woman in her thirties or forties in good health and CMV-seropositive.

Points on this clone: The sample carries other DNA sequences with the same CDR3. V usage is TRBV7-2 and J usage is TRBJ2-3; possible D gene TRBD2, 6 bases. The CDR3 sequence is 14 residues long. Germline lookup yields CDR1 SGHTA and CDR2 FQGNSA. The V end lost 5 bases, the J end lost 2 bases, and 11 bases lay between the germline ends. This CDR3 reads CASSRDFFTDTQYF. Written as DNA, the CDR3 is TGTGCCAGCAGCCGGGACTTCTTCACAGATACGCAGTATTTT.

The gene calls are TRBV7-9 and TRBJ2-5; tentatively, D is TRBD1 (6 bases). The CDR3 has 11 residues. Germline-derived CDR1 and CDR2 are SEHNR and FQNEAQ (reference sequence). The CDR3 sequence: CAGQRQETQYF. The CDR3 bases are TGTGCTGGACAGAGACAAGAGACCCAGTACTTC.

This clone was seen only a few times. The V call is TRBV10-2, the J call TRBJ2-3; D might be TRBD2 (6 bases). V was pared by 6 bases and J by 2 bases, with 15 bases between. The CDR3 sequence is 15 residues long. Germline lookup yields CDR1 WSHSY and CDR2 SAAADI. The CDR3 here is CASRIGGEHTDTQYF. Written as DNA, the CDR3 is TGCGCCAGCAGGATCGGGGGAGAGCACACAGATACGCAGTATTTT.